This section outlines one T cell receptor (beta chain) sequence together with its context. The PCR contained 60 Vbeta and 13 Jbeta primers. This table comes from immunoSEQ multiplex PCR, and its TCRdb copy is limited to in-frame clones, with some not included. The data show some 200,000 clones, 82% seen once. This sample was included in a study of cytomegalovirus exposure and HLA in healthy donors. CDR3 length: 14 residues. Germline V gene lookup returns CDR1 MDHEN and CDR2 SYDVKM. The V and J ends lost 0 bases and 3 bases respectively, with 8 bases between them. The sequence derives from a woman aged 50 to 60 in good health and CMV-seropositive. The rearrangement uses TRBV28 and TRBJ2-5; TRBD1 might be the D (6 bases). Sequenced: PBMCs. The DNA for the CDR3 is TGTGCCAGCAGTTTATGGACAGGAGAAGAGACCCAGTACTTC. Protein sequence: CASSLWTGEETQYF.